This entry lists 28 T cell receptor beta chains sequenced from one sample in a study of T cells after yellow fever vaccination. TCRdb reanalysed the 5' RACE reads using MiXCR and keeps one entry per CDR3 protein. The profile shows 200,000 or so distinct CDR3 sequences, roughly 6.2% of them singletons. Sequencing used CD4+ T cells sorted from PBMCs, obtained on the day of the yellow fever booster vaccination. Receptors originate from a young man who received the YFV17D yellow fever vaccine.

This clonotype was detected many times. V and J are TRBV19 and TRBJ2-7, with 10 positions matching TRBD2. The CDR3 consists of 16 residues. Germline V CDR1 and CDR2: LNHDA, SQIVND (reference sequence). After removal of 7 bases from V and 2 bases from J, the junction contained 11 bases not matched to a gene. CDR3 DNA sequence: TGTGCCAGTAAACCCTCCGGGACTAGCGATACCTACGAGCAGTACTTC. Translation gives CASKPSGTSDTYEQYF. Drawing the rest from reference TRBV19 and TRBJ2-7, the complete variable domain is DGGITQSPKYLFRKEGQNVTLSCEQNLNHDAMYWYRQDPGQGLRLIYYSQIVNDFQKGDIAEGYSVSREKKESFPLTVTSAQKNPTAFYLCASKPSGTSDTYEQYFGPGTRLTVT.

There are many counts of this clonotype. V gene TRBV10-2 combines with J gene TRBJ1-5, with D possibly being TRBD1 (6 bases). CDR1 is WSHSY, CDR2 SAAADI, per germline. The CDR3 extends over 14 amino acids. Trimming shortened V by 6 bases and J by 6 bases, and 15 bases separated the two germline ends. CDR3 nucleotide sequence: TGCGCCAGCAGGGAATCAGGGGCGGGTCAGCCCCAGCATTTT. This codes for CASRESGAGQPQHF.

This clonotype was counted many times. The chain carries TRBV2 and TRBJ2-6; D is ambiguous. From germline, CDR1 is SNHLY and CDR2 FYNNEI. The V and J ends lost 10 bases and 2 bases respectively, with 18 bases between them. This CDR3 is 16 amino acids long. CDR3 DNA: TGTGCCACCATGACATTCAACCGCCCTGGGGCCAACGTCCTGACTTTC. Translated: CATMTFNRPGANVLTF.

This clonotype was seen only a few times. The chain links TRBV2 to TRBJ2-1; possible D gene TRBD2, 6 bases. CDR3 length equals 15 residues. The V gene lost 2 bases and the J gene lost 6 bases, with 14 bases spanning the gap. CDR1 is SNHLY, CDR2 FYNNEI, per germline. In DNA, the CDR3 is TGTGCCAGCAGTGAATGGGGACTCCCCCTCAATGAGCAGTTCTTC. Its protein is CASSEWGLPLNEQFF.

In nucleotides, the CDR3 is TGTGCCAGCAGACCAGCGAGAGTGGCAGAGACCCAGTACTTC. Translating gives CASRPARVAETQYF. V and J are TRBV7-8 and TRBJ2-5, with D unclear. This CDR3 has 14 amino acids. Trimming left V 6 bases short and J 4 bases short, with 15 bases between. Germline V gene data show CDR1 as SGHVS and CDR2 as FQNEAQ.

This clonotype was observed a few times. CDR3 region: CASSETGTDTQYF. Written as DNA, the CDR3 is TGCGCCAGCAGCGAAACAGGGACAGATACGCAGTATTTT. The V gene is TRBV5-1, the J gene TRBJ2-3, with D maybe TRBD1 (6 bases). Germline V lookup: CDR1 SGHRS, CDR2 YFSETQ. Trimming took off 4 bases at V and 3 bases at J, with 9 bases between the two ends. The CDR3 is 13 residues long.

This clonotype was counted only a few times. The J gene is TRBJ2-1, the V gene TRBV4-3; 10 bases match TRBD1. The CDR3 length is 16 residues. V lost 1 base and J lost 8; bases outside the gene matches: 8. Germline CDR1 is LGHNA and CDR2 is YSLEER. The CDR3 here is CASSQGLGTGEYEQFF. CDR3 DNA: TGCGCCAGCAGCCAAGGGCTCGGGACAGGGGAGTATGAGCAGTTCTTC.

This clonotype was observed many times. The rearrangement joins TRBV12-5 to TRBJ2-7; the D gene is possibly TRBD2 (5 bases). V was shortened by 4 bases and J by 7 bases, with 11 bases between the two germline ends. Germline assignment: CDR1 LGHNT and CDR2 FRNRAP. The CDR3 has 12 residues. The CDR3 here is CASGSDGVEQYF. DNA of the CDR3: TGTGCTAGTGGTTCGGACGGGGTTGAGCAGTACTTC. Full variable domain (rest looked up from reference TRBV12-5 and TRBJ2-7): DARVTQTPRHKVTEMGQEVTMRCQPILGHNTVFWYRQTMMQGLELLAYFRNRAPLDDSGMPKDRFSAEMPDATLATLKIQPSEPRDSAVYFCASGSDGVEQYFGPGTRLTVT.

This clonotype is a singleton in its sample. The rearrangement uses TRBV5-1 and TRBJ2-1, with 7 bases fitting TRBD2. Germline V gene lookup returns CDR1 SGHRS and CDR2 YFSETQ. V trimming: 3 bases; J trimming: 4 bases; junction bases outside the gene matches: 7. The CDR3 contains 15 residues. CDR3 amino acids: CASSSLAAGYNEQFF. The CDR3 DNA reads TGCGCCAGCAGCTCGCTAGCGGCGGGATACAATGAGCAGTTCTTC.

At least ten counts were recorded for this clonotype. The J gene is TRBJ2-3, the V gene TRBV15, with D perhaps assigned TRBD1 or TRBD2 (5 bases each). The CDR3 sequence is 15 residues long. CDR1 and CDR2 (germline): LNHNV, YYDKDF (reference sequence). Trimming shortened V by 0 bases and J by 2 bases, and 9 bases separated the two germline ends. The CDR3 nucleotides are TGTGCCACCAGCAGAGAGGGACCAGCCACAGATACGCAGTATTTT. Protein: CATSREGPATDTQYF.

The J gene is TRBJ2-7, the V gene TRBV6-2 or TRBV6-3, with TRBD2 matching 16 bases. From germline, CDR1 is MNHEY and CDR2 SVGEGT. CDR3 length equals 20 residues. The junction had 13 bases not matched to a gene; V was cut back by 2 bases and J by 3 bases. CDR3 in DNA: TGTGCCAGCAGTTACCAACATACCGGGACTAGCGGGAGGGCTCTCTACGAGCAGTACTTC. Protein sequence: CASSYQHTGTSGRALYEQYF.

V is TRBV7-2 and J is TRBJ1-1; D unclear. Germline lookup yields CDR1 SGHTA and CDR2 FQGNSA. Trimming stripped 0 bases from V and 11 bases from J, with 16 bases between. The CDR3 is 14 amino acids. The CDR3 DNA reads TGTGCCAGCAGCTTAGCGCAAGGACGAACATGGGCTTTCTTT. It codes for CASSLAQGRTWAFF.

A single count supports this clonotype. The rearrangement links TRBV20-1 to TRBJ1-6; D gene ambiguous. The length of the CDR3 is 13 residues. The ends were cut back, 3 bases at V and 10 bases at J, with 13 bases in the middle. CDR1 is DFQATT, CDR2 SNEGSKA, per germline (reference sequence). CDR3 sequence: CSASDQTMSPLHF. The CDR3 DNA reads TGCAGTGCTAGCGATCAGACGATGTCACCCCTCCACTTT.

This clonotype was counted between two and nine times. This chain connects TRBV20-1 to TRBJ2-3; 12 nucleotides agree with TRBD1. Germline CDR1 and CDR2: DFQATT and SNEGSKA (reference sequence). The CDR3 covers 16 residues. V lost 6 bases, J lost 5 bases, and 12 bases stayed unmatched. CDR3 bases: TGCAGTGCGTCAGGCGGGACAGGGGGCTTAGGAGATACGCAGTATTTT. Translating gives CSASGGTGGLGDTQYF.

The sample holds many counts of this clonotype. This sequence joins TRBV12-3 or TRBV12-4 and TRBJ2-7; 7 bases line up with TRBD2. The CDR3 extends over 11 amino acids. The V segment lost 8 bases and the J segment 2 bases; nucleotides outside the gene matches: 0. The CDR3 sequence: CASGLAYEQYF. CDR3 nucleotides: TGTGCCAGCGGACTAGCCTACGAGCAGTACTTC.

The chain couples TRBV27 to TRBJ1-4, with 9 nucleotides matching TRBD1. The trim removed 4 bases at V and 4 bases at J, leaving 1 base unmatched. CDR3 size: 14 residues. Germline CDR1 MNHEY, CDR2 SMNVEV (reference sequence). Here the CDR3 reads CASSSGQGNEKLFF. In nucleotides, the CDR3 is TGTGCCAGCAGTTCGGGACAGGGTAATGAAAAACTGTTTTTT.

CDR3 residues: CASSPSPGNYEQYF. In DNA form, the CDR3 reads TGTGCCAGCAGCCCCTCCCCGGGAAACTACGAGCAGTACTTC. This chain uses TRBV7-3 with TRBJ2-7, with D tentatively TRBD2 (5 bases). Per germline, CDR1 SGHTA and CDR2 FQGTGA. Trimming shortened V by 5 bases and J by 3 bases, and 14 bases separated the two germline ends. This CDR3 has 14 amino acids. Complete variable domain (other parts from reference TRBV7-3 and TRBJ2-7): GAGVSQTPSNKVTEKGKYVELRCDPISGHTALYWYRQSLGQGPEFLIYFQGTGAADDSGLPNDRFFAVRPEGSVSTLKIQRTERGDSAVYLCASSPSPGNYEQYFGPGTRLTVT.

This clonotype was seen at least ten times. V is TRBV30 and J is TRBJ2-1; D tentatively fits TRBD1 or TRBD2 (5 bases each). Trimming pared 0 bases from V and 15 bases from J, leaving 15 bases between. The germline V gene encodes CDR1 GTSNPN and CDR2 SVGIG (reference sequence). This CDR3 comprises 12 residues. The CDR3 loop is CAWSVQARVPFF. CDR3 coding DNA: TGTGCCTGGAGTGTACAGGCGCGGGTTCCGTTCTTC.

The genes are TRBV10-2 and TRBJ2-4; 9 nucleotides agree with TRBD1. J lost 9 bases, V lost 8 bases, and 14 bases had no gene match. Per germline, CDR1 WSHSY and CDR2 SAAADI. The CDR3 has 15 residues. The CDR3 DNA reads TGCGCCAGCGGGGCACGGACAGGGGACGTTGGCATTCAGTACTTC. Translated, it gives CASGARTGDVGIQYF.

This clonotype was picked up many times. The chain uses TRBV7-8 and TRBJ2-3; 13 bases are shared with TRBD2. CDR1 is SGHVS, CDR2 FQNEAQ, per germline. J was trimmed by 4 bases and V by 5 bases; bases with no gene match: 3. This CDR3 has 15 amino acids. The CDR3 coding sequence is TGTGCCAGCAGCCTTACTAGCGGGAGGGCAGATACGCAGTATTTT. Translated: CASSLTSGRADTQYF.

As for this clonotype: Germline and junction disagree at one end, which may indicate a read error. The CDR3 DNA is TGTGCCAGCAGCTCCGGGACCTCCTGGGGAGAGACCCAGTGCTTC. Amino acids: CASSSGTSWGETQCF. This chain links TRBV7-9 with TRBJ2-5, with D possibly being TRBD1 or TRBD2 (5 bases each). The CDR3 has 15 amino acids. Germline V gives CDR1 SEHNR, CDR2 FQNEAQ (reference sequence).

Ten or more counts support this clonotype. The V gene is TRBV9, the J gene TRBJ2-1; 12 bases align to TRBD2. Germline V CDR1 and CDR2: SGDLS, YYNGEE. The CDR3 consists of 18 residues. After removal of 0 bases from V and 4 bases from J, the junction contained 8 bases not matched to a gene. The CDR3, as DNA: TGTGCCAGCAGCGTAGGACTATCGACTAGCGGGAGTTACAATGAGCAGTTCTTC. Translated, it gives CASSVGLSTSGSYNEQFF.

The sample holds many counts of this clonotype. The chain has TRBV12-3 or TRBV12-4 and TRBJ2-3; D is uncertain. The CDR3 sequence is 17 residues long. The germline V and J ends were trimmed by 1 base and 1 base, with 15 bases remaining between them. In nucleotides, the CDR3 is TGTGCCAGCAGTTTAGGACTGGGTGGGTCAGGCACAGATACGCAGTATTTT. Protein sequence: CASSLGLGGSGTDTQYF.

This clonotype was seen many times. The chain recombines TRBV4-3 with TRBJ2-7; 8 nucleotides agree with TRBD1. V was clipped by 1 base and J by 6 bases; unmatched bases: 8. CDR3 size: 15 residues. Germline values: CDR1 LGHNA, CDR2 YSLEER. CDR3 region: CASSQVGTGWGEQYF. CDR3 DNA sequence: TGCGCCAGCAGCCAAGTCGGGACAGGATGGGGCGAGCAGTACTTC.

This clonotype came up a few times. This sequence joins TRBV5-1 and TRBJ2-2; D may be TRBD1 (6 bases). The CDR3 has 14 amino acids. Between the trimmed V and J ends, which lost 3 bases and 2 bases, there was a span of 8 bases. Germline assignment: CDR1 SGHRS and CDR2 YFSETQ. CDR3 sequence reads: CASSWTVNTGELFF. Here the CDR3 DNA reads TGCGCCAGCAGCTGGACAGTAAACACCGGGGAGCTGTTTTTT. Using reference TRBV5-1 and TRBJ2-2 for the parts outside the CDR3, the full variable domain is KAGVTQTPRYLIKTRGQQVTLSCSPISGHRSVSWYQQTPGQGLQFLFEYFSETQRNKGNFPGRFSGRQFSNSRSEMNVSTLELGDSALYLCASSWTVNTGELFFGEGSRLTVL.

The V gene is TRBV5-1, the J gene TRBJ2-3; TRBD1 matches at 7 bases. The CDR3 runs to 14 residues. Germline CDR1 SGHRS, CDR2 YFSETQ. V gave up 0 bases and J gave up 4 bases; unmatched junction bases: 2. CDR3 in DNA: TGCGCCAGCAGCTTGGCCGGGACAGCAGATACGCAGTATTTT. It codes for CASSLAGTADTQYF.

This clonotype was observed a few times. The V gene is TRBV29-1, the J gene TRBJ2-3, with 9 bases identical to TRBD2. Trimming removed 8 bases from V and 4 bases from J; junction bases left unmatched: 4. This CDR3 spans 12 amino acids. The germline gives CDR1 SQVTM, CDR2 ANQGSEA. CDR3 nucleotide sequence: TGCAGCCTCAGGACTAGCGCAGATACGCAGTATTTT. Protein: CSLRTSADTQYF.

This chain links TRBV5-1 with TRBJ2-2; D is unresolved. V was clipped by 3 bases and J by 1 base, with 4 bases between them. CDR1 is SGHRS, CDR2 YFSETQ, per germline. The CDR3 runs to 13 residues. CDR3: CASSWKNTGELFF. The CDR3 DNA reads TGCGCCAGCAGCTGGAAGAACACCGGGGAGCTGTTTTTT.